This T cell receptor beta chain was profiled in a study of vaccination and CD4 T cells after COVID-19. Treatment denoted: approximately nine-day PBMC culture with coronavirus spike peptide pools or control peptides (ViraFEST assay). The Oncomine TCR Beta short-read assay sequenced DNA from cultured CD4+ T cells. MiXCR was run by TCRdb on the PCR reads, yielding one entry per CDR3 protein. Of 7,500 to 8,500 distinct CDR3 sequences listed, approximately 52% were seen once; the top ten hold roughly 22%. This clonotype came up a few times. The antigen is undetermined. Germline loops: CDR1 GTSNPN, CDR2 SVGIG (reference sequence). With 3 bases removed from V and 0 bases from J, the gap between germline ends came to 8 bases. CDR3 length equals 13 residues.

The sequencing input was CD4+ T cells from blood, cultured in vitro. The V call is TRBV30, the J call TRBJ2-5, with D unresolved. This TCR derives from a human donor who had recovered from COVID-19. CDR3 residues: CAWSIGYQETQYF. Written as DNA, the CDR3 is TGTGCCTGGAGCATAGGGTACCAAGAGACCCAGTACTTC.